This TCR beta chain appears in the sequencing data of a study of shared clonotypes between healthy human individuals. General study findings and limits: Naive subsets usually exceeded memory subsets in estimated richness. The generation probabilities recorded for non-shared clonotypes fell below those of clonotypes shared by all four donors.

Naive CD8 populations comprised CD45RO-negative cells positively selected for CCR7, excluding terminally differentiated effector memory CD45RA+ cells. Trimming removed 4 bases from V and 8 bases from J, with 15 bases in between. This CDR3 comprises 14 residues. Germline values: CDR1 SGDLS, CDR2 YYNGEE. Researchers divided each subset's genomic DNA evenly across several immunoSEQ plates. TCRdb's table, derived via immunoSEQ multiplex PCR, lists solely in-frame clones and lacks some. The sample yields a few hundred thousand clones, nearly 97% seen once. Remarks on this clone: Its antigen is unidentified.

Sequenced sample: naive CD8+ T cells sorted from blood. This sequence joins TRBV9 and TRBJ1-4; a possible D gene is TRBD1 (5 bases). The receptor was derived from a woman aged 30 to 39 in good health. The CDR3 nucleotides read TGTGCCAGCAGCCCCAACAGGTATTCGGAAAAACTGTTTTTT. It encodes CASSPNRYSEKLFF.